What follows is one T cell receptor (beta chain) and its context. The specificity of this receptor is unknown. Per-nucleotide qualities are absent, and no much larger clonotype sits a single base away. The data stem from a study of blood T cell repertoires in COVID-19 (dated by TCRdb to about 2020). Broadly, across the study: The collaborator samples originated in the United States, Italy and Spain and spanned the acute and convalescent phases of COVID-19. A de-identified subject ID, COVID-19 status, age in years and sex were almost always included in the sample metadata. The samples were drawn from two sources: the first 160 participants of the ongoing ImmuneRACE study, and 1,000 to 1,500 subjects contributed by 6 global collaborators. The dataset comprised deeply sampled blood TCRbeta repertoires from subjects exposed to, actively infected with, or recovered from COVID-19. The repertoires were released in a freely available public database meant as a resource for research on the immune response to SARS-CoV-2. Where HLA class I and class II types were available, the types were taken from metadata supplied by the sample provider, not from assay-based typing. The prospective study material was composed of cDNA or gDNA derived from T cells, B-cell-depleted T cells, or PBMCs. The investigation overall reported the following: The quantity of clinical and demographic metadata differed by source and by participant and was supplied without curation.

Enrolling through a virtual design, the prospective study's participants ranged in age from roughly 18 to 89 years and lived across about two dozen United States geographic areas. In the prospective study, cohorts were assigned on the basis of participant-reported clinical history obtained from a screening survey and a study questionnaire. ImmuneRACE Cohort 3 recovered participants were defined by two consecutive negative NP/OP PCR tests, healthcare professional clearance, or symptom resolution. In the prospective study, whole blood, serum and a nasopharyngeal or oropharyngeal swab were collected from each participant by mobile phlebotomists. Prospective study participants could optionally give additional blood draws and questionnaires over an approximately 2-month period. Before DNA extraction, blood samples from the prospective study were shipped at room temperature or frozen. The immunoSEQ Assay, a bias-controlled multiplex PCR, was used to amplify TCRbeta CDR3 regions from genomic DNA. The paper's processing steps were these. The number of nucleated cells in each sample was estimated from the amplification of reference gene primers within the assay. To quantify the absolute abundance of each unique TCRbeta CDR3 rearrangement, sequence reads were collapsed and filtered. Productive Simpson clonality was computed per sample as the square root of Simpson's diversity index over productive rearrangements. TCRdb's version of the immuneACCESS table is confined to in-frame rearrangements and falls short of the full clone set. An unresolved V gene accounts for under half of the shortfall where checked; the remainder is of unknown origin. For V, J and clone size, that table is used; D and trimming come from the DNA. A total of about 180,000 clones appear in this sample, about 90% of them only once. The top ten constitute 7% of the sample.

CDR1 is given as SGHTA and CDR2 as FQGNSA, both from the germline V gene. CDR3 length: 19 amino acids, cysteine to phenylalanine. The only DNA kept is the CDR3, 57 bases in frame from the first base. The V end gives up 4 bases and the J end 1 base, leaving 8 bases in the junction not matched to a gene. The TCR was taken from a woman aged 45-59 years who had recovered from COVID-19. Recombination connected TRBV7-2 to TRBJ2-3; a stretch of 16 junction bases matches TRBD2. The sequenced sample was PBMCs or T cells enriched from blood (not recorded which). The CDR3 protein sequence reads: CASSSPGLAGGPRTDTQYF. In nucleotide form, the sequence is TGTGCCAGCAGCTCCCCGGGACTAGCGGGAGGGCCGCGCACAGATACGCAGTATTTT.